Presented here are 30 T cell receptor beta chains from one specimen sequenced in a study of Graves' ophthalmopathy and Graves' hyperthyroidism. Amplification of the TCR beta CDR3 regions used RNA transcripts (as template). RT-PCR in the first round used HTBI primers; a second-round multiplex PCR followed. TCRdb called the multiplex PCR reads again in MiXCR, with one record for every CDR3 protein. The sample comprises under 400,000 distinct CDR3 sequences, roughly 16% of which are singletons, and approximately 13% rests with the top ten. Sequencing was carried out using peripheral blood. The receptor source for this set is an adult man with Graves' ophthalmopathy.

This clonotype showed up many times. The chain combines TRBV19 with TRBJ1-1, with D possibly TRBD1 on 6 matching bases. V lost 7 bases and J 5 bases, leaving 20 bases between the germline ends. This CDR3 is 15 amino acids long. Looked up from germline, CDR1 is LNHDA and CDR2 is SQIVND (reference sequence). The CDR3 loop is CASIGRGGNGTEAFF. The CDR3 nucleotides read TGTGCCAGTATCGGAAGGGGGGGGAACGGGACTGAAGCTTTCTTT.

There are many counts of this clonotype. The V and J genes are TRBV6-2 or TRBV6-3 and TRBJ2-7; a possible D gene is TRBD2 (6 bases). Germline V gene sequence: CDR1 MNHEY, CDR2 SVGEGT. V was clipped by 8 bases and J by 0 bases, with 17 bases between them. The CDR3 sequence is 15 residues long. In DNA form, the CDR3 reads TGTGCCAGCGATTCGGGGGACGCTAGCTCCTACGAGCAGTACTTC. Amino acid sequence: CASDSGDASSYEQYF.

This clonotype has at least ten counts. The chain is built from TRBV28 and TRBJ2-7; D is possibly TRBD1 or TRBD2 (5 bases each). The CDR3 is 15 amino acids. V lost 6 bases, J lost 0 bases, and 15 bases lay in between. CDR1 is MDHEN and CDR2 is SYDVKM in the germline V gene. CDR3 in amino acids: CASSRHRDGSYEQYF. As DNA, the CDR3 is TGTGCCAGCAGCAGGCACCGGGACGGCTCCTACGAGCAGTACTTC.

This clonotype showed up just a few times. The chain carries TRBV11-2 and TRBJ1-6; a weak D match, TRBD1 (6 bases). The CDR3 totals 16 residues. Germline V gene sequence: CDR1 SGHAT, CDR2 FQNNGV. Trimming cost V 5 bases and J 4 bases, with 15 bases left between them. The CDR3 spells CASSPGGGGYNSPLHF. CDR3 in DNA: TGTGCCAGCAGCCCCGGTGGAGGGGGTTATAATTCACCCCTCCACTTT.

The J gene is TRBJ2-7, the V gene TRBV7-8; TRBD2 matches at 9 bases. The J segment lost 5 bases and the V segment lost 5 bases, leaving 10 bases of the junction unmatched. CDR3 size: 15 residues. The germline V gene encodes CDR1 SGHVS and CDR2 FQNEAQ. CDR3 in amino acids: CASSHGGGASNEQYF. CDR3 nucleotide sequence: TGTGCCAGCAGCCATGGCGGGGGGGCCTCGAACGAGCAGTACTTC.

The sample holds many counts of this clonotype. The CDR3: CATNGQPIYEQYF. The CDR3 coding sequence is TGTGCCACCAACGGACAGCCGATATACGAGCAGTACTTC. This chain joins TRBV24-1 and TRBJ2-7; tentative D call: TRBD1 (6 bases). CDR1 and CDR2 from the germline V gene are KGHDR and SFDVKD. The CDR3 length is 13 residues. The ends were cut back, 8 bases at V and 4 bases at J, with 14 bases in the middle.

This clonotype was counted many times. The V and J genes are TRBV6-1 and TRBJ1-2; 9 bases are a match to TRBD1. The CDR3 runs to 14 residues. V lost 6 bases to trimming and J lost 1 base; unmatched junction nucleotides: 3. Germline CDR1 is MNHNS and CDR2 is SASEGT. CDR3 in DNA: TGTGCCAGCAGCCGGGGACAGGGTAACTATGGCTACACCTTC. Its protein is CASSRGQGNYGYTF.

This clonotype appeared many times. The chain is built from TRBV12-3 or TRBV12-4 and TRBJ2-6; maybe TRBD2 (5 bases). The CDR3 totals 15 residues. Trimming removed 3 bases at V and 0 bases at J, with 6 bases between. CDR3 DNA: TGTGCCAGCAGTTTCGGGGACTCTGGGGCCAACGTCCTGACTTTC. Its protein product is CASSFGDSGANVLTF.

About this clonotype itself: The junction differs from germline at one of its ends, possibly a read error. V gene TRBV25-1 combines with J gene TRBJ2-6; 9 positions match TRBD1. There are 18 residues in the CDR3. Germline V gives CDR1 MGHDK, CDR2 SYGVNS. The CDR3: CARSVPGQGAIGANVLTF. Here the CDR3 DNA reads TGTGCCCGCAGTGTCCCGGGACAGGGTGCTATTGGGGCCAACGTCCTGACTTTC.

There are many counts of this clonotype. V is TRBV2 and J is TRBJ1-6; tentatively, D is TRBD1 (5 bases). This CDR3 has 11 residues. V dropped 11 bases and J dropped 7 bases, with 9 bases sitting between them. Germline V gene sequence: CDR1 SNHLY, CDR2 FYNNEI. The CDR3 DNA reads TGTGCCCCAGGGCCGAATTCACCCCTCCACTTT. Amino acids: CAPGPNSPLHF.

This clonotype was observed many times. The DNA of the CDR3 is TGTGCCAGCAGTGAAGTAGGGACGAACACCGGGGAGCTGTTTTTT. This translates into CASSEVGTNTGELFF. J is TRBJ2-2 and V is TRBV25-1; D gene ambiguous. V dropped 2 bases and J dropped 0 bases, with 7 bases sitting between them. The CDR3 has 15 residues. CDR1 and CDR2 from the germline V gene are MGHDK and SYGVNS.

The CDR3 DNA sequence: TGTGCCAGCAGCAGGGGGACAGGGAATAATTCACCCCTCCACTTT. It translates to CASSRGTGNNSPLHF. The V call is TRBV11-2, the J call TRBJ1-6, with 9 bases fitting TRBD1. The CDR3 covers 15 residues. The V gene's germline CDR1 is SGHAT and CDR2 FQNNGV. After removal of 5 bases from V and 5 bases from J, the junction contained 4 bases not matched to a gene.

This clonotype was found many times. CDR3 nucleotides: TGCGCCAGCAGCTCCGGGAGCTCTGGAAACACCATATATTTT. Its translation: CASSSGSSGNTIYF. V usage is TRBV5-1 and J usage is TRBJ1-3, with D unclear. The germline V gene has CDR1 SGHRS and CDR2 YFSETQ. Deletions cut 3 bases from V and 0 bases from J, with 7 bases between. CDR3 length: 14 residues.

This clonotype was seen at least ten times. The chain combines TRBV6-1 with TRBJ2-7; D is undetermined. The V end lost 6 bases, the J end lost 3 bases, and 12 bases lay between the germline ends. The germline V gene encodes CDR1 MNHNS and CDR2 SASEGT. There are 13 residues in the CDR3. The CDR3 loop is CASSAPASYEQYF. DNA of the CDR3: TGTGCCAGCAGCGCCCCGGCCAGCTACGAGCAGTACTTC.

This clonotype occurred a few times. The rearrangement joins TRBV6-5 to TRBJ2-5, with TRBD2 matching 8 bases. CDR3 length equals 15 residues. The germline gives CDR1 MNHEY, CDR2 SVGAGI. V lost 3 bases to trimming and J lost 4 bases; unmatched junction nucleotides: 7. This chain's CDR3 is CASSYASGGGETQYF. The CDR3 DNA sequence: TGTGCCAGCAGTTATGCGAGCGGGGGCGGAGAGACCCAGTACTTC.

The chain carries TRBV15 and TRBJ1-1; 10 bases line up with TRBD1. Trimming took 2 bases from V and 3 from J; bases not matched to a gene: 9. CDR1 is LNHNV and CDR2 is YYDKDF in the germline V gene (reference sequence). The CDR3 extends over 17 amino acids. This chain's CDR3 is CATSRLRTGGADTEAFF. CDR3 bases: TGTGCCACCAGCAGATTACGGACAGGGGGAGCGGACACTGAAGCTTTCTTT.

This clonotype was observed many times. This chain connects TRBV27 to TRBJ1-5; D possibly corresponds to TRBD1 (5 bases). Germline CDR1 is MNHEY and CDR2 is SMNVEV (reference sequence). Deletions cut 6 bases from V and 0 bases from J, with 18 bases between. The CDR3 covers 17 residues. CDR3 DNA: TGTGCCAGCAGCGTTCGGGCGGACACCTATAGCAATCAGCCCCAGCATTTT. Protein product: CASSVRADTYSNQPQHF.

The CDR3 DNA sequence: TGTGCCAGCAGCTTAGGAGGGGTGTTGGACATTCAGTACTTC. Its translation is CASSLGGVLDIQYF. This rearrangement joins TRBV7-2 to TRBJ2-4; D might be TRBD1 or TRBD2, each matching 5 bases. The CDR3 totals 14 residues. The V gene's germline CDR1 is SGHTA and CDR2 FQGNSA. Trimming took off 1 base at V and 8 bases at J, with 12 bases between the two ends.

This clonotype showed up many times. The J gene is TRBJ1-5, the V gene TRBV29-1, with D perhaps matching TRBD1 (6 bases). CDR1 and CDR2 (germline): SQVTM, ANQGSEA. This CDR3 is 12 amino acids long. The V end was cut by 4 bases, the J end by 9 bases, with 13 bases between. CDR3 amino acids: CSVGGASGPQHF. As DNA, the CDR3 is TGCAGCGTTGGGGGGGCGTCGGGGCCCCAGCATTTT.

In its sample, this clonotype was seen many times. This sequence joins TRBV6-5 and TRBJ1-2; a weak D match, TRBD1 (5 bases). This CDR3 has 15 amino acids. The germline V and J ends were trimmed by 6 bases and 5 bases, with 19 bases remaining between them. Germline V lookup: CDR1 MNHEY, CDR2 SVGAGI. The CDR3 DNA is TGTGCCAGCAGACGCCGGGCAGGGAAGGATTATGGCTACACCTTC. Translation gives CASRRRAGKDYGYTF.

This clonotype has at least ten counts. The chain recombines TRBV30 with TRBJ2-5; D perhaps matches TRBD2 (5 bases). The V end was cut by 1 base, the J end by 3 bases, with 9 bases between. The germline gives CDR1 GTSNPN, CDR2 SVGIG (reference sequence). The CDR3 runs to 13 residues. The CDR3 here is CAWSGLTKETQYF. The CDR3 bases are TGTGCCTGGAGTGGACTAACCAAAGAGACCCAGTACTTC. The variable domain in full, completed from reference TRBV30 and TRBJ2-5, reads SQTIHQWPATLVQPVGSPLSLECTVEGTSNPNLYWYRQAAGRGLQLLFYSVGIGQISSEVPQNLSASRPQDRQFILSSKKLLLSDSGFYLCAWSGLTKETQYFGPGTRLLVL.

This clonotype has at least ten counts. J is TRBJ1-5 and V is TRBV6-5; D gene ambiguous. V shed 5 bases and J shed 6 bases, with 14 bases lying between them. CDR3 length equals 14 residues. Germline V gives CDR1 MNHEY, CDR2 SVGAGI. CDR3 protein: CASSLETRGQPQHF. The CDR3, as DNA: TGTGCCAGCAGTCTCGAGACAAGAGGTCAGCCCCAGCATTTT.

This clonotype was seen ten or more times. The chain links TRBV7-9 to TRBJ1-3; D is possibly TRBD1 (5 bases). CDR1 and CDR2 from the germline V gene are SEHNR and FQNEAQ (reference sequence). Trimming pared 4 bases from V and 2 bases from J, leaving 12 bases between. The CDR3 length is 15 residues. CDR3 region: CASSSRGNTGNTIYF. The CDR3, as DNA: TGTGCCAGCAGCTCCCGGGGGAATACTGGAAACACCATATATTTT. Full variable domain (rest looked up from reference TRBV7-9 and TRBJ1-3): DTGVSQNPRHKITKRGQNVTFRCDPISEHNRLYWYRQTLGQGPEFLTYFQNEAQLEKSRLLSDRFSAERPKGSFSTLEIQRTEQGDSAMYLCASSSRGNTGNTIYFGEGSWLTVV.

This clonotype was picked up many times. The chain has TRBV7-9 and TRBJ1-1; D uncertain. This CDR3 has 13 amino acids. The germline V gene has CDR1 SEHNR and CDR2 FQNEAQ (reference sequence). V was cut by 1 base and J by 5 bases, with 8 bases left in between. CDR3 sequence reads: CASSLGLRTEAFF. DNA of the CDR3: TGTGCCAGCAGCTTAGGCCTTAGGACTGAAGCTTTCTTT.

The table lists this clonotype with many counts. This rearrangement joins TRBV6-5 to TRBJ2-7; D is ambiguous. There are 14 residues in the CDR3. Trimming cost V 3 bases and J 2 bases, with 11 bases left between them. CDR1 MNHEY and CDR2 SVGAGI come from the germline V gene. The CDR3 region has the DNA TGTGCCAGCAGTTATAGAGGCGCTACCTACGAGCAGTACTTC. Amino acids: CASSYRGATYEQYF.

The table lists this clonotype with many counts. The chain is built from TRBV9 and TRBJ1-2; the match to TRBD1 covers 8 bases. Germline V lookup: CDR1 SGDLS, CDR2 YYNGEE. The CDR3 extends over 14 amino acids. Trimming removed 5 bases from V and 4 bases from J; junction bases left unmatched: 7. The CDR3 DNA follows: TGTGCCAGCAGTCCTTTTGGGACAGGCTATGGCTACACCTTC. As protein: CASSPFGTGYGYTF.

This clonotype was seen many times. V usage is TRBV12-3 or TRBV12-4 and J usage is TRBJ1-2; D unclear. The CDR3 contains 15 residues. V shed 1 base and J shed 8 bases, with 17 bases lying between them. This CDR3 reads CASSLVAGIWRGYTF. CDR3 nucleotide sequence: TGTGCCAGCAGTTTAGTAGCTGGCATCTGGAGAGGCTACACCTTC.

V and J are TRBV6-1 and TRBJ1-5, with D perhaps TRBD1 (5 bases). Germline V gene sequence: CDR1 MNHNS, CDR2 SASEGT. Trimming left V 7 bases short and J 1 base short, with 14 bases between. The length of the CDR3 is 15 residues. This CDR3 reads CASTPGKGSNQPQHF. The CDR3 region has the DNA TGTGCCAGCACCCCAGGGAAGGGCAGCAATCAGCCCCAGCATTTT.

This chain links TRBV6-1 with TRBJ1-2; the D is unclear. Per germline, CDR1 MNHNS and CDR2 SASEGT. This CDR3 contains 12 residues. V gave up 7 bases and J gave up 5 bases, with 11 bases separating them. In DNA form, the CDR3 reads TGTGCCAGCACTGGTGGTCGATATGGCTACACCTTC. Residues: CASTGGRYGYTF.

Here the CDR3 reads CASSQASGSSYEQYF. The CDR3 DNA follows: TGTGCCAGCAGCCAAGCTAGCGGGAGCTCCTACGAGCAGTACTTC. The chain uses TRBV13 and TRBJ2-7, with TRBD2 matching 10 bases. The junction had 4 bases not matched to a gene; V was cut back by 5 bases and J by 0 bases. The length of the CDR3 is 15 residues. Per germline, CDR1 PRHDT and CDR2 FYEKMQ (reference sequence).